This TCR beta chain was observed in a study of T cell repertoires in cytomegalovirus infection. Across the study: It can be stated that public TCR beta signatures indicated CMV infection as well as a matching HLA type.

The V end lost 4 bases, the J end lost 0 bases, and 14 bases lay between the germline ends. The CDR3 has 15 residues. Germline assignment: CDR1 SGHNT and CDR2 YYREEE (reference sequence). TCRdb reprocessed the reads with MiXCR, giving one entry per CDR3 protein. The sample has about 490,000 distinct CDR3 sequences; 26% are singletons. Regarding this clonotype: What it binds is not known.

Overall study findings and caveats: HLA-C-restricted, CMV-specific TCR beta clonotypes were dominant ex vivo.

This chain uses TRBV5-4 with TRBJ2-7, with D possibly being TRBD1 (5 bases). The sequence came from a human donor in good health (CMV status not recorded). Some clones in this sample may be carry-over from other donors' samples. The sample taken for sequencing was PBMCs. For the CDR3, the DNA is TGTGCCAGCAGCATGGGGCCGACGAGCTCCTACGAGCAGTACTTC. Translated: CASSMGPTSSYEQYF.